The text below deals with one T cell receptor (beta chain). TCRdb called the RT-PCR reads again in MiXCR, with one record for every CDR3 protein. Of 650,000 to 800,000 distinct CDR3 sequences in the sample, around 14% were seen once. The CDR3 is 14 residues long. Germline CDR1 MNHEY, CDR2 SVGEGT. The ends were cut back, 10 bases at V and 0 bases at J, with 16 bases in the middle. Material for sequencing was memory CD4+ T cells from blood. The chain recombines TRBV6-2 or TRBV6-3 with TRBJ2-7; TRBD2 might be the D (6 bases). The TCR comes from a female donor in good health, serving as a healthy control. This CDR3 reads CATRLDYYSYEQYF. DNA of the CDR3: TGTGCCACTCGACTAGACTATTACTCCTACGAGCAGTACTTC.